The rows below give T cell receptor beta chains drawn from one sample of a study of monozygotic twins with inflammatory bowel disease. TCRdb reprocessed the 5' RACE reads; each CDR3 protein has one entry and no DNA is given. The table counts about 380,000 distinct CDR3 sequences; just over 2.5% lies in the top ten. Sequencing was performed on blood. These receptor sequences come from a human donor with ulcerative colitis or Crohn's disease, or a healthy co-twin of an affected twin (not recorded which). CDR3s include the opening cysteine and the closing phenylalanine or tryptophan.

J gene: TRBJ2-7; CDR3 length: 15; V gene: TRBV6-5; CDR3 protein: CASSYSYRQSYEQYF
J gene: TRBJ2-7; CDR3 length: 14; V gene: TRBV4-1; CDR3 protein: CASSQGDKTYEQYF
J gene: TRBJ1-4; CDR3 length: 15; V gene: TRBV7-2; CDR3 protein: CAGSLDGVAGEKLFF
J gene: TRBJ1-4; CDR3 length: 15; V gene: TRBV20-1; CDR3 protein: CSARSLRGIDEKLFF
J gene: TRBJ1-6; CDR3 length: 14; V gene: TRBV12-3/TRBV12-4; CDR3 protein: CASSLGQGSSPLHF
J gene: TRBJ1-2; CDR3 length: 13; V gene: TRBV30; CDR3 protein: CAWSPQGSYGYTF
J gene: TRBJ2-7; CDR3 length: 13; V gene: TRBV5-1; CDR3 protein: CASRLEWGGEQYF
J gene: TRBJ1-5; CDR3 length: 14; V gene: TRBV5-1; CDR3 protein: CASSVGPGNQPQHF
J gene: TRBJ2-5; CDR3 length: 17; V gene: TRBV9; CDR3 protein: CASSVGGGLAPQETQYF
J gene: TRBJ2-7; CDR3 length: 15; V gene: TRBV11-2; CDR3 protein: CASSSVQLNNGEQYF
J gene: TRBJ2-3; CDR3 length: 12; V gene: TRBV4-1; CDR3 protein: CASSQDQGTQYF
J gene: TRBJ2-5; CDR3 length: 14; V gene: TRBV10-3; CDR3 protein: CASRPETGEETQYF
J gene: TRBJ2-6; CDR3 length: 12; V gene: TRBV12-3/TRBV12-4; CDR3 protein: CASTPGANVLTF
J gene: TRBJ2-7; CDR3 length: 13; V gene: TRBV14; CDR3 protein: CASSQVDNYEQYF
J gene: TRBJ2-7; CDR3 length: 14; V gene: TRBV5-1; CDR3 protein: CASSLASDVYEQYF
J gene: TRBJ2-3; CDR3 length: 15; V gene: TRBV10-3; CDR3 protein: CAIRRTSSGADTQYF
J gene: TRBJ2-3; CDR3 length: 14; V gene: TRBV7-9; CDR3 protein: CASSLSGPGDTQYF
J gene: TRBJ2-1; CDR3 length: 19; V gene: TRBV9; CDR3 protein: CASSFSGTSGGAPFDEQFF
J gene: TRBJ2-1; CDR3 length: 16; V gene: TRBV7-2; CDR3 protein: CASSLVSGGTYNEQFF
J gene: TRBJ2-3; CDR3 length: 16; V gene: TRBV5-1; CDR3 protein: CASSSQGAGMTDTQYF
J gene: TRBJ1-1; CDR3 length: 14; V gene: TRBV5-1; CDR3 protein: CASSPARWDTEAFF
J gene: TRBJ1-4; CDR3 length: 14; V gene: TRBV12-3/TRBV12-4; CDR3 protein: CASTLDRINEKLFF
J gene: TRBJ2-2; CDR3 length: 18; V gene: TRBV3-1; CDR3 protein: CASSQEGRDSARSGELFF
J gene: TRBJ2-5; CDR3 length: 13; V gene: TRBV12-3/TRBV12-4; CDR3 protein: CASRDGMVETQYF
J gene: TRBJ2-7; CDR3 length: 13; V gene: TRBV12-3/TRBV12-4; CDR3 protein: CASSVAGRSEQYF
J gene: TRBJ1-1; CDR3 length: 15; V gene: TRBV21-1; CDR3 protein: CASSKEVWGNTEAFF
J gene: TRBJ2-1; CDR3 length: 15; V gene: TRBV12-3/TRBV12-4; CDR3 protein: CASRRDPRWTNEQFF
J gene: TRBJ2-7; CDR3 length: 16; V gene: TRBV6-2/TRBV6-3; CDR3 protein: CASSYLTWTGSYEQYF
J gene: TRBJ1-1; CDR3 length: 15; V gene: TRBV4-3; CDR3 protein: CASSQERVDITEAFF
J gene: TRBJ2-3; CDR3 length: 19; V gene: TRBV6-2/TRBV6-3; CDR3 protein: CASSYRDSGDVSSTDTQYF
J gene: TRBJ2-3; CDR3 length: 15; V gene: TRBV4-1; CDR3 protein: CASSRGQALADTQYF
J gene: TRBJ1-2; CDR3 length: 13; V gene: TRBV4-2; CDR3 protein: CASSQGGAGGYTF
J gene: TRBJ1-2; CDR3 length: 16; V gene: TRBV6-1; CDR3 protein: CASSEGGSGANYGYTF
J gene: TRBJ2-7; CDR3 length: 13; V gene: TRBV4-3; CDR3 protein: CASSQDQLRRQYF
J gene: TRBJ2-5; CDR3 length: 16; V gene: TRBV3-1; CDR3 protein: CASSQAAGGTQETQYF
J gene: TRBJ1-2; CDR3 length: 14; V gene: TRBV5-1; CDR3 protein: CASSLLGTDYGYTF
J gene: TRBJ1-4; CDR3 length: 16; V gene: TRBV11-2; CDR3 protein: CASSSRVAGTDEKLFF
J gene: TRBJ2-1; CDR3 length: 16; V gene: TRBV9; CDR3 protein: CASSPLGAGGGNEQFF
J gene: TRBJ2-7; CDR3 length: 11; V gene: TRBV7-2; CDR3 protein: CASSLRYEQYF
J gene: TRBJ2-5; CDR3 length: 15; V gene: TRBV6-4; CDR3 protein: CASSETGRASETQYF
J gene: TRBJ2-3; CDR3 length: 18; V gene: TRBV5-6; CDR3 protein: CASSLDGFRGSNTDTQYF